The clone carrying this T cell receptor beta chain qualifies as medium-sized. This entry belongs to a study of T cell repertoires in aging, cancer and after chemotherapy. Study overall: Glioblastoma patients receiving temozolomide-based therapy gave paired samples before and after chemotherapy.

A mixed TRB-A/B primer pool amplified rearranged TRB by multiplex touch-down PCR. TCRdb re-called the multiplex PCR reads with MiXCR, one entry per CDR3 protein. The sample contains about 2,900 distinct CDR3 sequences, around 27% of which appear only once. TCR beta rearrangements were amplified from peripheral blood genomic DNA. The germline V and J ends were trimmed by 1 base and 1 base, with 4 bases remaining between them. The CDR3 is 12 amino acids. Germline CDR1 GTSNPN, CDR2 SVGIG (reference sequence). Sequencing was performed on blood. This TCR was sampled from a human donor with a solid tumor. V is TRBV30 and J is TRBJ1-2; no clear D. CDR3 loop: CAWSDLNYGYTF. The CDR3 bases are TGTGCCTGGAGTGACCTTAACTATGGCTACACCTTC. The full variable domain, completed using reference TRBV30 and TRBJ1-2, is SQTIHQWPATLVQPVGSPLSLECTVEGTSNPNLYWYRQAAGRGLQLLFYSVGIGQISSEVPQNLSASRPQDRQFILSSKKLLLSDSGFYLCAWSDLNYGYTFGSGTRLTVV.